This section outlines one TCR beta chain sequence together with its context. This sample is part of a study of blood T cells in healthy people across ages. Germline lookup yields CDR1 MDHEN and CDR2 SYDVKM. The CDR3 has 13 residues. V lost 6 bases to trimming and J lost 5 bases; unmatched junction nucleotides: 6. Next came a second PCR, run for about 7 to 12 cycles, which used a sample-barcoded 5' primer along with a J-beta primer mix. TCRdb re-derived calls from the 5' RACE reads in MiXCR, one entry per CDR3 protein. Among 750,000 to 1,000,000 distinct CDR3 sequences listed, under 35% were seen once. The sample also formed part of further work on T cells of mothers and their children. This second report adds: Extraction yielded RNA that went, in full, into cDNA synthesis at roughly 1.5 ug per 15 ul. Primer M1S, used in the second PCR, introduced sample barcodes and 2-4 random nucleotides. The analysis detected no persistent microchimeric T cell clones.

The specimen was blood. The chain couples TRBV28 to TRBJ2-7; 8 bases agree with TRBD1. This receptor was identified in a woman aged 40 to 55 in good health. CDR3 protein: CASSSGGSDEQYF. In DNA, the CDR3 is TGTGCCAGCAGCTCAGGGGGCTCGGACGAGCAGTACTTC.